Listed here are 22 T cell receptor beta chains from one sample, sequenced in a study of cytomegalovirus exposure and HLA in healthy donors. Both 60 Vbeta primers and 13 Jbeta primers went into the PCR. This table comes from immunoSEQ multiplex PCR, and its TCRdb copy is limited to in-frame clones, with some not included. This table holds about 160,000 clones, approximately 78% found once. What was sequenced was PBMCs. All receptors come from a male donor in good health and CMV-seropositive.

This sequence joins TRBV27 and TRBJ2-7, with 12 bases lining up with TRBD2. The germline CDR1 and CDR2 sequences are MNHEY and SMNVEV (reference sequence). The CDR3 spans 17 residues. J lost 4 bases, V lost 2 bases, and 9 bases had no gene match. CDR3 sequence (DNA): TGTGCCAGCAGTTTAGGGCTAGCGGGAGGGCCGGAGTACGAGCAGTACTTC. It codes for CASSLGLAGGPEYEQYF.

This clone turned up a few times. The rearrangement joins TRBV2 to TRBJ1-5; D gene unclear. Trimming took 7 bases from V and 10 from J, leaving 14 bases between them. The germline gives CDR1 SNHLY, CDR2 FYNNEI. This CDR3 contains 12 residues. The CDR3 DNA is TGTGCCAGCACAGTTGAGGGTAACCCCCAGCATTTT. This codes for CASTVEGNPQHF.

The V call is TRBV28, the J call TRBJ1-3; D is unclear. There are 15 residues in the CDR3. V was shortened by 6 bases and J by 2 bases, with 14 bases between the two germline ends. Looked up from germline, CDR1 is MDHEN and CDR2 is SYDVKM. CDR3 residues: CASSPPTGTGNTIYF. The CDR3 DNA follows: TGTGCCAGCAGCCCCCCCACGGGTACTGGAAACACCATATATTTT.

V is TRBV11-2 and J is TRBJ1-2; D gene uncertain. Germline CDR1 reads SGHAT; CDR2 reads FQNNGV. The CDR3 covers 15 residues. V lost 7 bases and J 4 bases, leaving 19 bases between the germline ends. The DNA of the CDR3 is TGTGCCAGCACCCCCTCGATGGGAGGGAGCTATGGCTACACCTTC. Translation: CASTPSMGGSYGYTF.

DNA of the CDR3: TGTGCCAGCAGCCTAGACAGGGTTGAGACCCAGTACTTC. It yields the protein CASSLDRVETQYF. The genes are TRBV2 and TRBJ2-5, with 7 positions matching TRBD1. CDR1 is SNHLY, CDR2 FYNNEI, per germline. V shed 6 bases, J shed 5 bases, and the junction held 6 bases outside the gene matches. The CDR3 runs to 13 residues.

The chain employs TRBV14 and TRBJ2-7, with TRBD2 matching over 7 bases. The V gene end was trimmed by 3 bases and the J gene end by 4 bases; junction bases not matched to a gene: 12. This CDR3 region has 16 residues. Germline V gene sequence: CDR1 SGHDN, CDR2 FVKESK. CDR3 bases: TGTGCCAGCAGCCAGCCTCGGACTAGGAAGCGTTACGAGCAGTACTTC. Amino acid sequence: CASSQPRTRKRYEQYF.

V and J are TRBV30 and TRBJ2-1; TRBD2 agrees at 11 bases. From germline, CDR1 is GTSNPN and CDR2 SVGIG (reference sequence). J lost 0 bases, V lost 4 bases, and 8 bases had no gene match. The CDR3 is 17 amino acids. CDR3 sequence: CAWTGLAAWDSYNEQFF. The CDR3 DNA is TGTGCCTGGACGGGACTAGCGGCTTGGGACTCCTACAATGAGCAGTTCTTC.

V gene TRBV2 combines with J gene TRBJ2-7, with 11 positions matching TRBD1. The J segment lost 6 bases and the V segment lost 6 bases, leaving 4 bases of the junction unmatched. This CDR3 is 13 amino acids long. From germline, CDR1 is SNHLY and CDR2 FYNNEI. CDR3 sequence (DNA): TGTGCCAGCAGAAGGGGACAGGGGGGCGAGCAGTACTTC. It codes for CASRRGQGGEQYF.

This chain joins TRBV6-1 and TRBJ1-5; 8 bases match TRBD1. CDR1 MNHNS and CDR2 SASEGT come from the germline V gene. V lost 8 bases, J lost 1 base, and 1 base stayed unmatched. The CDR3 length is 13 residues. CDR3 bases: TGTGCCAGCCAGGGGGCGAGCAATCAGCCCCAGCATTTT. Residues: CASQGASNQPQHF.

The chain uses TRBV7-2 and TRBJ2-5; tentative D call: TRBD2 (6 bases). CDR3 length: 13 residues. The germline V gene encodes CDR1 SGHTA and CDR2 FQGNSA. Trimming pared 3 bases from V and 5 bases from J, leaving 10 bases between. CDR3 nucleotides: TGTGCCAGCAGCTTTGGGGAGGCGGAGACCCAGTACTTC. This sequence encodes CASSFGEAETQYF.

The rearrangement links TRBV7-2 to TRBJ1-1, with D possibly TRBD1 on 6 matching bases. Germline V lookup: CDR1 SGHTA, CDR2 FQGNSA. V was clipped by 3 bases and J by 1 base, with 21 bases between them. This CDR3 region has 18 residues. DNA of the CDR3: TGTGCCAGCAGCTTCGCTCTACCTCCAGGGGACCAGAACACTGAAGCTTTCTTT. Its protein is CASSFALPPGDQNTEAFF.

The chain recombines TRBV4-3 with TRBJ2-5; no firm D call. The CDR3 totals 15 residues. Trimming left V 0 bases short and J 2 bases short, with 10 bases between. CDR1 is LGHNA, CDR2 YSLEER, per germline. This CDR3 is CASSQDRRKQETQYF. CDR3 in DNA: TGCGCCAGCAGCCAAGATCGGAGAAAACAAGAGACCCAGTACTTC.

A remark on this clone: At one of its ends the junction is not consistent with the germline gene, which may arise from a read error. V usage is TRBV9 and J usage is TRBJ2-4, with TRBD2 as a possible D gene (6 bases). The germline V gene has CDR1 SGDLS and CDR2 YYNGEE. This CDR3 region has 12 residues. This CDR3 reads CASSSGEGRAAF. The CDR3 DNA follows: TGTGCCAGCAGCTCGGGGGAAGGACGAGCGGCCTTC.

The chain carries TRBV25-1 and TRBJ2-7, with 9 bases identical to TRBD2. CDR1 MGHDK and CDR2 SYGVNS come from the germline V gene. The ends lost 1 base at V and 3 bases at J; junction bases unmatched: 10. This CDR3 region has 17 residues. CDR3 amino acids: CASSELSPSGANYEQYF. CDR3 bases: TGTGCCAGCAGTGAATTGTCACCTAGCGGGGCAAACTACGAGCAGTACTTC.

J is TRBJ2-3 and V is TRBV10-3, with TRBD2 as a possible D gene (6 bases). Germline CDR1 ENHRY, CDR2 SYGVKD. This CDR3 spans 12 amino acids. Deletions cut 6 bases from V and 7 bases from J, with 11 bases between. CDR3 sequence: CAIREGRNTQYF. CDR3 nucleotide sequence: TGTGCCATCAGGGAGGGTAGAAATACGCAGTATTTT.

This clone was picked up a small number of times. The chain joins TRBV7-7 to TRBJ2-1; maybe TRBD1 (6 bases). Per the germline V gene, CDR1 is SSHAT and CDR2 is FNYEAQ (reference sequence). The CDR3 covers 14 residues. V was shortened by 5 bases and J by 4 bases, with 12 bases between the two germline ends. CDR3 sequence: CASSQGTPYNEQFF. Here the CDR3 DNA reads TGTGCCAGCAGCCAGGGGACACCTTACAATGAGCAGTTCTTC.

This clone was found a few times. The V and J genes are TRBV14 and TRBJ1-2; unclear D gene. V gave up 4 bases and J gave up 4 bases, with 22 bases separating them. Germline CDR1 reads SGHDN; CDR2 reads FVKESK. The CDR3 consists of 17 residues. The CDR3, as DNA: TGTGCCAGCAGCCCCGACGGAGGGAGGGCCAATCTCTATGGCTACACCTTC. This codes for CASSPDGGRANLYGYTF.

This rearrangement joins TRBV7-6 to TRBJ2-7, with 9 bases that match TRBD1. CDR3 length: 15 amino acids. Looked up from germline, CDR1 is SGHVS and CDR2 is FNYEAQ. The J segment lost 6 bases and the V segment lost 1 base, leaving 7 bases of the junction unmatched. CDR3 DNA: TGTGCCAGCAGCTTAGAGGACAGGGGCACGTTCGAGCAGTACTTC. This sequence encodes CASSLEDRGTFEQYF.

The chain has TRBV6-1 and TRBJ2-1; possible D gene TRBD2, 6 bases. CDR1 is MNHNS, CDR2 SASEGT, per germline. This CDR3 contains 15 residues. The germline V and J ends were trimmed by 6 bases and 10 bases, with 22 bases remaining between them. Written as DNA, the CDR3 is TGTGCCAGCAGGACCCAGGAGCGGGCCTCTAGGGAGCAGTTCTTC. Amino acid sequence: CASRTQERASREQFF.

The gene calls are TRBV6-1 and TRBJ1-2; no clear D. The CDR3 sequence is 14 residues long. V lost 7 bases and J lost 6, with 18 bases in between. Germline V gene data show CDR1 as MNHNS and CDR2 as SASEGT. CDR3 in amino acids: CASTPATWRDGYTF. The CDR3 DNA reads as TGTGCCAGCACCCCAGCGACCTGGCGGGATGGCTACACCTTC.

CDR3 nucleotide sequence: TGCGCCAGCAGTGCAAACACAGGGCCTAAAAACATTCAGTACTTC. Protein sequence: CASSANTGPKNIQYF. The V call is TRBV10-2, the J call TRBJ2-4; maybe TRBD1 (6 bases). This CDR3 contains 15 residues. Trimming took 4 bases from V and 4 from J, leaving 14 bases between them. CDR1 and CDR2 (germline): WSHSY, SAAADI.

V and J are TRBV5-1 and TRBJ2-1; D may be TRBD2 (6 bases). Germline lookup yields CDR1 SGHRS and CDR2 YFSETQ. The CDR3 is 16 amino acids. V was cut by 3 bases and J by 5 bases, with 18 bases left in between. The CDR3 is CASSSTPAGQDNEQFF. Here the CDR3 DNA reads TGCGCCAGCAGCTCGACCCCAGCGGGCCAGGACAATGAGCAGTTCTTC. The entire variable domain, with the rest obtained from reference TRBV5-1 and TRBJ2-1, is as follows: KAGVTQTPRYLIKTRGQQVTLSCSPISGHRSVSWYQQTPGQGLQFLFEYFSETQRNKGNFPGRFSGRQFSNSRSEMNVSTLELGDSALYLCASSSTPAGQDNEQFFGPGTRLTVL.